This TCR beta chain stems from a study of blood T cell repertoires in COVID-19. About the study: Sources were T cells, B-cell-depleted T cells, or PBMCs; the material itself was cDNA or gDNA.

Cohort assignment relied on participant-reported clinical history. This table comes from immunoSEQ multiplex PCR, and its TCRdb copy is limited to in-frame clones, with some not included. The sample shows around 190,000 clones, 80% to 85% of them seen only once. Trimming stripped 1 base from V and 0 bases from J, with 7 bases between. CDR1 and CDR2 (germline): SGHKS, YYEKEE (reference sequence). This CDR3 region has 14 residues. Sequenced material: PBMCs or T cells enriched from blood (not recorded which). The V call is TRBV5-5, the J call TRBJ1-2; D is uncertain. This TCR was recovered from a woman in her thirties who had been exposed to COVID-19. Written as DNA, the CDR3 is TGTGCCAGCAGCTTGACAGCAGCTAACTATGGCTACACCTTC. As protein: CASSLTAANYGYTF.